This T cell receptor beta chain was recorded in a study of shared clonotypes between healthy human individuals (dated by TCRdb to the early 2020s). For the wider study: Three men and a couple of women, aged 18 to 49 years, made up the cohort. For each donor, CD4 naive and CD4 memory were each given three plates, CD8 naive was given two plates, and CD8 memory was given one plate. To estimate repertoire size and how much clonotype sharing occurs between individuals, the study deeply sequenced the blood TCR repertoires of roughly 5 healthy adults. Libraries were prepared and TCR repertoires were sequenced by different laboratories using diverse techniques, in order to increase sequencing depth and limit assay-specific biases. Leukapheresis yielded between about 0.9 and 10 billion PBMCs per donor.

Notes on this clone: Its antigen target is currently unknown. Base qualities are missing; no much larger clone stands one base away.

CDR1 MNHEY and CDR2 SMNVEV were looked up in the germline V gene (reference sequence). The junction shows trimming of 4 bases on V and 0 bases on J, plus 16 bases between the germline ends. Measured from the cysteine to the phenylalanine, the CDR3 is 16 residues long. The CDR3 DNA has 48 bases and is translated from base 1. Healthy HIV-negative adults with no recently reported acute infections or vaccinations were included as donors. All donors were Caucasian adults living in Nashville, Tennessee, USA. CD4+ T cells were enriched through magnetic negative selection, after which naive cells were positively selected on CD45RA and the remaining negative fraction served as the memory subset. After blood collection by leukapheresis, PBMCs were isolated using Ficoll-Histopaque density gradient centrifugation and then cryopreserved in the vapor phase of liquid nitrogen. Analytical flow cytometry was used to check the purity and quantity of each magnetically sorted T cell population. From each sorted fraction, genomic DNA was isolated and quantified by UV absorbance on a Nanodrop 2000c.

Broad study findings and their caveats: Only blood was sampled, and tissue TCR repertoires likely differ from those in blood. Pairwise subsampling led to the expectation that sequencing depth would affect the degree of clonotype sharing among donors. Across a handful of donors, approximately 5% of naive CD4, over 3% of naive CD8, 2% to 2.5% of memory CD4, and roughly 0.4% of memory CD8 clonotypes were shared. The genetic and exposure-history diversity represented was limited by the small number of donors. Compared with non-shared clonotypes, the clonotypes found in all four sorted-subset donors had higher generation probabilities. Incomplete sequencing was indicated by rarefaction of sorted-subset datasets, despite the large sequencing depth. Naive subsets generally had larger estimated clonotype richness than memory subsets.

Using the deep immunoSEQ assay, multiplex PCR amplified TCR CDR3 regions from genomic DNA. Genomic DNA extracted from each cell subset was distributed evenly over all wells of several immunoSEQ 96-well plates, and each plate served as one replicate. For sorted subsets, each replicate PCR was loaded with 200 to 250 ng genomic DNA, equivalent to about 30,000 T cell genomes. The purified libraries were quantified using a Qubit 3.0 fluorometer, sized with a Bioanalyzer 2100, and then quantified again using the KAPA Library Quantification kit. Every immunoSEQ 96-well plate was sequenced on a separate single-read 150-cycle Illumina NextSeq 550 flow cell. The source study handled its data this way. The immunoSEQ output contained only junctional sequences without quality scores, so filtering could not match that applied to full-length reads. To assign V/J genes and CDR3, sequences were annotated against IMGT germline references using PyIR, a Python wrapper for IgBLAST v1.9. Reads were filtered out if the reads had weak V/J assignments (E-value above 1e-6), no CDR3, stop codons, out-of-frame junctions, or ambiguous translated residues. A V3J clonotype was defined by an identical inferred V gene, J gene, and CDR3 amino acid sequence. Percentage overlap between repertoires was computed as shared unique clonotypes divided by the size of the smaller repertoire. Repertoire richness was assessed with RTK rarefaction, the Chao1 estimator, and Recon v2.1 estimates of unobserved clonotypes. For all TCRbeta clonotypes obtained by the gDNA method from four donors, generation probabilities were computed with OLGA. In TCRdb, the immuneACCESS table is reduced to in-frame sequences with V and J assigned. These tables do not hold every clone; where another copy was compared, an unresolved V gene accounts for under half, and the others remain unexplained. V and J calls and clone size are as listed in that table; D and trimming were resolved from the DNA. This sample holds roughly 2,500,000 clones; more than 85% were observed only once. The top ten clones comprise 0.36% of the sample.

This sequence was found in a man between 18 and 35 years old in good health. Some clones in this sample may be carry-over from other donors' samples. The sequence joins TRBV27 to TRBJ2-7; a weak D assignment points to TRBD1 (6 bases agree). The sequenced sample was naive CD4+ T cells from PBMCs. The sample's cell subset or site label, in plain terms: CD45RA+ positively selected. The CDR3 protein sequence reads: CASSYLGAGDSYEQYF. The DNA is TGTGCCAGCAGTTACCTTGGGGCAGGGGACTCCTACGAGCAGTACTTC.